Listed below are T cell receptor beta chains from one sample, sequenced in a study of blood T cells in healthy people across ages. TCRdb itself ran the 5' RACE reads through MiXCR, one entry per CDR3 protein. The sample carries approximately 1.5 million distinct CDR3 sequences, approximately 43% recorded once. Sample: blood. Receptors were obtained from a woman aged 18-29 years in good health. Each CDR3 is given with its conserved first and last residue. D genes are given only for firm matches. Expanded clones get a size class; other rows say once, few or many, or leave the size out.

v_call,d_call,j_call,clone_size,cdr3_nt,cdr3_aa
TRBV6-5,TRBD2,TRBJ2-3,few,TGTGCCAGCAGATCCAGCGGGGGGGGCACAGATACGCAGTATTTT,CASRSSGGGTDTQYF
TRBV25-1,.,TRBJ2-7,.,TGTGCCAGCAGTGAACTAGCCTGGTACGAGCAGTACTTC,CASSELAWYEQYF
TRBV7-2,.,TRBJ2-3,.,TGTGCCAGCAGCTTAGTAAGCTGGTCGACTAGCACAGATACGCAGTATTTT,CASSLVSWSTSTDTQYF
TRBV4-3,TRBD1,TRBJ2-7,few,TGCGCCAGCAGCCAAGTGTTAGGGACAGGGCAACCCTACGAGCAGTACTTC,CASSQVLGTGQPYEQYF
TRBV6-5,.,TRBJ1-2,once,TGTGCCAACATCTCCCCTGGGTTTCGCTACACCTTC,CANISPGFRYTF
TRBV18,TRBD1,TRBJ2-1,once,TGTGCCAGCTCTGCCGGGACAGCACAAACTAGCTCCTACAATGAGCAGTTCTTC,CASSAGTAQTSSYNEQFF
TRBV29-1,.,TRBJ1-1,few,TGCAGCGTTGAACGGGGGAAGGTCAAAGCTTTCTTT,CSVERGKVKAFF
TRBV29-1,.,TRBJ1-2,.,TGCAGCGTTCAGACAGAGATTAACTATGGCTACACCTTC,CSVQTEINYGYTF
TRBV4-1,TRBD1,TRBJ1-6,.,TGCGCCAGCAGCCATACTAGAGGGACAGATAATTCACCCCTCCACTTT,CASSHTRGTDNSPLHF
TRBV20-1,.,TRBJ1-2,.,TGCAGTGCTCGGAAAGGGACAATTGCTAACTATGGCTACACCTTC,CSARKGTIANYGYTF
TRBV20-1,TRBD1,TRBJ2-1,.,TGCAGTGCTAGAGACCAGGACAGGGGGTTCTACAATGAGCAGTTCTTC,CSARDQDRGFYNEQFF
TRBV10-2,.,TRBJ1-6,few,TGCGCCAGCAGTGAGTCGAGGTCACCCCTCCACTTT,CASSESRSPLHF
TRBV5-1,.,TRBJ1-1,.,TGCGCCAGCAGCCGAATTACACCGAACACTGAAGCTTTCTTT,CASSRITPNTEAFF
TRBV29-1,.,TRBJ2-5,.,TGCAGCGTGGCGGTAGGCTACAATGGGCAGTACTTC,CSVAVGYNGQYF
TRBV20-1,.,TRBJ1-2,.,TGCAGTGCTACCGGGGAACGGAACTATGGCTACACCTTC,CSATGERNYGYTF
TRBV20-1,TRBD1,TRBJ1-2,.,TGCAGTGCTAGAGCCGGGACAGGGTACTATGGCTACACCTTC,CSARAGTGYYGYTF
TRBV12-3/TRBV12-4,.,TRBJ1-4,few,TGTGCCAGCAGCTTCCCAGGCGGGACAACTAATGAAAAACTGTTTTTT,CASSFPGGTTNEKLFF
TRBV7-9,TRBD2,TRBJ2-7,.,TGTGCCAGCACCCCTAGCGGAGGTACCTACGAGCAGTACTTC,CASTPSGGTYEQYF
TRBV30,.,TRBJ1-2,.,TGTGCCTGGAGTAGGGGGGCAGATGGCTACACCTTC,CAWSRGADGYTF
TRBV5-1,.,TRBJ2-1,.,TGCGCCAGCAGCCTTCCACCCGGGGCGGAAGACAATGAGCAGTTCTTC,CASSLPPGAEDNEQFF
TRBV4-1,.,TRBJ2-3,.,TGCGCCAGCAGCCAAGATACTAGACGGGACACAGATACGCAGTATTTT,CASSQDTRRDTDTQYF
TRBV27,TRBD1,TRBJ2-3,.,TGTGCCAGCAGTTCTCCGACAGGGGGCAGCACAGATACGCAGTATTTT,CASSSPTGGSTDTQYF
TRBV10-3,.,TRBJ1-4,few,TGTGCCATCAGTGAGACTGGCTTGGATGAAAAACTGTTTTTT,CAISETGLDEKLFF
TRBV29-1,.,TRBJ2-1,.,TGCAGCGTTGATGGCGGGGAGTCCTACAATGAGCAGTTCTTC,CSVDGGESYNEQFF
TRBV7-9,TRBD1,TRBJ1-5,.,TGTGCCAGCAAGGACAGGGATAATCAGCCCCAGCATTTT,CASKDRDNQPQHF
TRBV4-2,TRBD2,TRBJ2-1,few,TGTGCCAGCAGCCAAGCTATAGCGGGGGGACCCAGCTCCTACAATGAGCAGTTCTTC,CASSQAIAGGPSSYNEQFF
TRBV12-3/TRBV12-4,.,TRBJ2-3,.,TGTGCCAGCAGTACGACAGAAGCAGATACGCAGTATTTT,CASSTTEADTQYF
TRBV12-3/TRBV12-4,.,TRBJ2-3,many,TGTGCCAGCAGTCCACCGGCAGGCACAGATACGCAGTATTTT,CASSPPAGTDTQYF
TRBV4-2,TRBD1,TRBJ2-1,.,TGTGCCAGCAGCCCAGGACAGGGGGTCAACAATGAGCAGTTCTTC,CASSPGQGVNNEQFF
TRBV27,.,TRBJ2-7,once,TGTGCCAGCAGTTTAGAGGCGGGCCCGGTGCACGAGCAGTACTTC,CASSLEAGPVHEQYF
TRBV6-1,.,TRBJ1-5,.,TGTGCCAGCAGTGGGGTAAATGGCAATCAGCCCCAGCATTTT,CASSGVNGNQPQHF
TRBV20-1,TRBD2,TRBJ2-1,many,TGCAGTGCTAGTGTTTACAAGACGGGAGGGCCTGTTGAGCAGTTCTTC,CSASVYKTGGPVEQFF
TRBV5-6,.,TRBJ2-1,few,TGTGCCAGCAGCAACCAACTCCATGAGCAGTTCTTC,CASSNQLHEQFF
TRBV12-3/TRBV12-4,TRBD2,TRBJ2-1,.,TGTGCCAGCAGTTTCCCCGGGAGGGCCTCGGATGAGCAGTTCTTC,CASSFPGRASDEQFF
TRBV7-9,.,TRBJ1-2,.,TGTGCCAGCAGCCTCACGGCAGGCGGATTTAACTATGGCTACACCTTC,CASSLTAGGFNYGYTF
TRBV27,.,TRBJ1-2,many,TGTGCCAGCAGTTTATCGGGGGCTCCTAACTATGGCTACACCTTC,CASSLSGAPNYGYTF
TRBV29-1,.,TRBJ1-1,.,TGCAGCGTTGAAGGGTACAGGTTCGTGGGCACTGAAGCTTTCTTT,CSVEGYRFVGTEAFF
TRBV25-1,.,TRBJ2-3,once,TGTGCCAGCAGTGCGAATGACCAGACTGGGGCTGACACAGATACGCAGTATTTT,CASSANDQTGADTDTQYF
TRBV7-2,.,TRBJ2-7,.,TGTGCCAGCAGCTCTGCTATGAATAGGAGAATGTACGAGCAGTACTTC,CASSSAMNRRMYEQYF
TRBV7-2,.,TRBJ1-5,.,TGTGCCAGCAGTTTTGGACCGAGCAATCAGCCCCAGCATTTT,CASSFGPSNQPQHF
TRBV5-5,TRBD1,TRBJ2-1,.,TGTGCCAGCAGCGGAAGGACAGGGGGCATCGATGAGCAGTTCTTC,CASSGRTGGIDEQFF
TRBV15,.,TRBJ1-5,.,TGTGCCACCAGCGATGTCGGAGGCCTTAGCAATCAGCCCCAGCATTTT,CATSDVGGLSNQPQHF
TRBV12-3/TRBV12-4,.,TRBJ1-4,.,TGTGCCAGCAGTTTTGCGGACAGTGAGGAGCGTAATGAAAAACTGTTTTTT,CASSFADSEERNEKLFF
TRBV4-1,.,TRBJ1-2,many,TGCGCCAGCAGCGAGGTTAACTATGGCTACACCTTC,CASSEVNYGYTF
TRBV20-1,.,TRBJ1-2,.,TGCAGTGCTAAGTCCGGGGCCGGCTATGGCTACACCTTC,CSAKSGAGYGYTF
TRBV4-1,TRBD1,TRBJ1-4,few,TGCGCCAGCAGCCAAGAGCCAGGGGGGGGCCGAGTAGCAACTAATGAAAAACTGTTTTTT,CASSQEPGGGRVATNEKLFF
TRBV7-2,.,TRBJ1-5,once,TGTGCCAGCAGCCCCCTGTCGGGGAGTGGCAATCAGCCCCAGCATTTT,CASSPLSGSGNQPQHF
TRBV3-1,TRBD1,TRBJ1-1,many,TGTGCCAGCAGCCGCCGACAGGGAAGGAAAGCTTTCTTT,CASSRRQGRKAFF
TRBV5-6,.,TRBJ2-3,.,TGTGCCAGCATGCCCATGACAGGCCCCACAGATACGCAGTATTTT,CASMPMTGPTDTQYF
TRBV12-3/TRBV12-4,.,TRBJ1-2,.,TGTGCCAGCAGTTTAGCCCATAGTCTCGGGACAAACTATGGCTACACCTTC,CASSLAHSLGTNYGYTF
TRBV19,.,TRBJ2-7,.,TGTGCCAGTAGTATAGCACGGCGGGACAGAACCTACGAGCAGTACTTC,CASSIARRDRTYEQYF
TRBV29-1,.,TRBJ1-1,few,TGCAGCGTTGATGGGGCAGACACTGAAGCTTTCTTT,CSVDGADTEAFF
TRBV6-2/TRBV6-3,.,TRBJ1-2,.,TGTGCCAGAAGTGAGCGGGACAATAGCTACACCTTC,CARSERDNSYTF